A single T cell receptor (beta chain) is shown here with its context. The antigen is undetermined. The germline V and J ends were trimmed by 0 bases and 9 bases, with 12 bases remaining between them. Germline V gene sequence: CDR1 SGHDT, CDR2 YYEEEE. This CDR3 is built from 13 residues. This entry is derived from a study of tumor-infiltrating lymphocytes in localized non-small cell lung cancer. At the level of the study: Several tumor histologies, both smoking statuses, and some post-neoadjuvant chemotherapy samples were included. Resected tumor was paired with non-adjacent uninvolved lung from the same patient. General study findings and limits: No T-cell fraction difference was seen between IM1 and IM2 tumors. Technical variation could not be separated from intratumor heterogeneity here.

Clones were sequenced by immunoSEQ multiplex PCR, and TCRdb holds only the in-frame ones, with some missing. The repertoire has 7,000 to 8,000 clones, 75% to 80% of them found once; the top ten carry 5.2%. The clonotype comes from a human donor with non-small cell lung cancer. The J gene is TRBJ2-5, the V gene TRBV5-6, with D uncertain. Sequenced sample: uninvolved lung tissue not adjacent to the tumor. The CDR3 sequence: CASSLAALKAQYF. DNA for the CDR3: TGTGCCAGCAGCTTGGCGGCACTCAAGGCCCAGTACTTC.